One T cell receptor (beta chain) is described in this entry. Its antigen is currently unknown. The sample comes from a study of Tregs in tolerant kidney transplant recipients. Points from the study as a whole: In tolerant patients, donor-specific Tregs outgrew total Tregs, suggesting antigen-driven expansion. Nucleotide sequences could not be compared across some patients' samples due to primer changes. Validation in larger populations is needed because few patients were studied.

The nonmyeloablative bone marrow transplants came from related graft donors, with transient mixed chimerism. Unstimulated regulatory T cells (CD4+CD25+CD127-), CD4+CD25- non-regulatory cells, CD4 and CD8 cells were FACS-sorted from thawed PBMCs. V lost 2 bases and J lost 1; bases outside the gene matches: 2. The CDR3 sequence is 13 residues long. In germline, CDR1 is SQVTM, CDR2 ANQGSEA. The protocol was immunoSEQ multiplex PCR, while the TCRdb copy is restricted to in-frame clones and leaves out a portion. This table has some 50,000 clones, approximately 89% appearing once. This chain joins TRBV29-1 and TRBJ2-7, with 7 bases aligning to TRBD2. Sequenced material: CD8+ T cells from blood (PBMCs), taken 12 months after the transplant. The origin of this receptor is a human patient who received a combined kidney and bone marrow transplant. The graft donor may be the source of some T cells. CDR3 amino acids: CSVERLASYEQYF. The CDR3 coding sequence is TGCAGCGTTGAAAGACTAGCTTCCTACGAGCAGTACTTC.